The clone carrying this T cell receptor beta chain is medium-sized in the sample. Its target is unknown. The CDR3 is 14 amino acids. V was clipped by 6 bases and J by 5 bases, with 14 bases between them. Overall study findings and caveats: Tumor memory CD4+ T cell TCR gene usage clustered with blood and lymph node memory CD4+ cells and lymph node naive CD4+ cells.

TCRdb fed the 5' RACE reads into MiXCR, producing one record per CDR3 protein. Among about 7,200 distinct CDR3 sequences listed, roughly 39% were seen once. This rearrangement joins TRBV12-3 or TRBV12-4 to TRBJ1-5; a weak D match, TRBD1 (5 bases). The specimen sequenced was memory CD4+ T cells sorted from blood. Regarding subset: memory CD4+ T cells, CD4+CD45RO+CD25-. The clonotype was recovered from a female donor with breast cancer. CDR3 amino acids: CASSRGLGDQPQHF. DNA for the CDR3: TGTGCCAGCAGCCGGGGCCTGGGGGATCAGCCCCAGCATTTT.